A single sample gave rise to the 13 T cell receptor beta chains below, sequenced in a study of molecular identifiers for immune sequencing clone quantification. MiXCR was run by TCRdb on the PCR reads, yielding one entry per CDR3 protein. The top ten clones hold 0.7% to 0.9% of a sample with approximately 550,000 distinct CDR3 sequences, around 25% of them seen once. Sequencing input: naive CD8+ T cells from blood, with Jurkat cell RNA spiked in. Subset defined: FACS-sorted CD8+CD4-CCR7+CD45RA+ naive T cells. Source of these receptors: a human donor in good health. Some libraries in this study had Jurkat cell RNA spiked in.

The chain is built from TRBV6-2 or TRBV6-3 and TRBJ2-7, with a tentative D call TRBD2 (6 bases). V gave up 5 bases and J gave up 4 bases, with 15 bases separating them. The length of the CDR3 is 14 residues. CDR1 MNHEY and CDR2 SVGEGT come from the germline V gene. CDR3 region: CASSLGPRDYEQYF. CDR3 in DNA: TGTGCCAGCAGTCTCGGACCGCGGGATTACGAGCAGTACTTC.

The genes are TRBV28 and TRBJ1-2; 9 positions match TRBD1. This CDR3 has 16 amino acids. Germline CDR1 MDHEN, CDR2 SYDVKM. Unmatched junction bases numbered 13, after V lost 3 bases and J lost 8 bases. CDR3 amino acids: CASSFFRTGGVEGYTF. In nucleotides, the CDR3 is TGTGCCAGCAGTTTTTTTCGCACAGGGGGCGTAGAAGGCTACACCTTC.

This clonotype was counted many times. The V call is TRBV24-1, the J call TRBJ2-3, with unresolved D. Germline assignment: CDR1 KGHDR and CDR2 SFDVKD. The CDR3 consists of 13 residues. V was cut by 5 bases and J by 1 base, with 6 bases left in between. CDR3 amino acids: CATSVSGTDTQYF. The CDR3 DNA reads as TGTGCCACCAGTGTCTCTGGCACAGATACGCAGTATTTT.

Comments on this clonotype: The junction shows a germline mismatch at one end, possibly a read error. The V and J genes are TRBV4-3 and TRBJ1-3; the D gene is possibly TRBD1 (6 bases). The CDR3 is made up of 17 amino acids. Germline CDR1 is LGHNA and CDR2 is YSLEER. CDR3 DNA: TGCGCCCGCAGCCAAGATTTCCGGGACAATCCTGGAAACACCATATATTTT. This encodes CARSQDFRDNPGNTIYF.

Worth noting for this clonotype: One end of the junction does not line up with germline, which may come from a read error. The chain has TRBV6-2 or TRBV6-3 and TRBJ2-7, with D uncertain. The CDR3 loop spans 18 amino acids. Germline V gene lookup returns CDR1 MNHEY and CDR2 SVGEGT. The CDR3 region is CASSYSAAQGVILYEQHF. The CDR3 DNA reads TGTGCCAGCAGTTACTCGGCGGCCCAAGGCGTTATACTATACGAGCAGCACTTC.

This clonotype was counted between two and nine times. The gene calls are TRBV7-9 and TRBJ2-3; D possibly corresponds to TRBD2 (6 bases). The CDR3 length is 15 residues. The ends were cut back, 7 bases at V and 0 bases at J, with 14 bases in the middle. Germline values: CDR1 SEHNR, CDR2 FQNEAQ (reference sequence). The CDR3 DNA reads as TGTGCCAGCACCGGGACTTCGTATAGCACAGATACGCAGTATTTT. Translating gives CASTGTSYSTDTQYF.

A word on this clonotype: A read error is likely, as this CDR3 ends without the conserved phenylalanine or tryptophan. The gene calls are TRBV29-1 and TRBJ2-7; D tentatively fits TRBD1 or TRBD2 (5 bases each). The CDR3 consists of 12 residues. Germline CDR1 SQVTM, CDR2 ANQGSEA. Trimming took off 7 bases at V and 5 bases at J, with 15 bases between the two ends. The DNA of the CDR3 is TGCAGCGCACTAGGCAGGGCAAACGAGCAGTACCTC. Its protein is CSALGRANEQYL.

As concerns this clonotype: A read error may produce the germline difference seen at one junction end. For the CDR3, the DNA is TGTGCCAGGAGTGACGCGGGACTCTACAATGAGCAGTTCTTC. Its translation is CARSDAGLYNEQFF. This sequence joins TRBV30 and TRBJ2-1, with D perhaps TRBD2 (6 bases). CDR1 is GTSNPN, CDR2 SVGIG, per germline (reference sequence). This CDR3 is 14 amino acids long.

The sample holds a few counts of this clonotype. The rearrangement uses TRBV4-3 and TRBJ1-2, with TRBD1 identical over 7 bases. Trimming took 1 base from V and 4 from J; bases not matched to a gene: 15. The CDR3 length is 18 residues. Germline CDR1 and CDR2: LGHNA and YSLEER. CDR3 in DNA: TGCGCCAGCAGCCAAGTTCTGCGCGGACAGGCCGAGAGCTATGGCTACACCTTC. It encodes CASSQVLRGQAESYGYTF.

In this sample, this clonotype turned up many times. The V and J genes are TRBV12-3 or TRBV12-4 and TRBJ2-2; 13 bases line up with TRBD2. CDR3 size: 16 residues. V shed 4 bases and J 8 bases; nucleotides not matched to a gene: 7. CDR3: CASSSGLAGHSGELFF. The CDR3 DNA is TGTGCCAGCAGTTCGGGACTAGCGGGACATTCTGGGGAGCTGTTTTTT.

The chain employs TRBV20-1 and TRBJ1-1; D perhaps matches TRBD1 (6 bases). This CDR3 spans 15 amino acids. Trimming removed 3 bases from V and 4 bases from J, with 18 bases in between. CDR1 DFQATT and CDR2 SNEGSKA come from the germline V gene (reference sequence). This CDR3 is CSARISPGGLTEAFF. Here the CDR3 DNA reads TGCAGTGCTAGGATATCGCCCGGGGGGCTCACTGAAGCTTTCTTT.

This clonotype was seen a handful of times. This chain joins TRBV4-3 and TRBJ2-1; 10 bases fit TRBD2. Germline V gene data show CDR1 as LGHNA and CDR2 as YSLEER. The CDR3 covers 17 residues. V lost 0 bases to trimming and J lost 2 bases; unmatched junction nucleotides: 4. CDR3 DNA: TGCGCCAGCAGCCAAGAGAAAGCGGGAGGGCCCTACAATGAGCAGTTCTTC. This codes for CASSQEKAGGPYNEQFF.

This clonotype was picked up a small number of times. The gene calls are TRBV7-9 and TRBJ2-3; D may match TRBD1 or TRBD2 (5 bases each). V lost 1 base and J lost 0, with 11 bases in between. CDR3 length: 16 amino acids. Germline CDR1 SEHNR, CDR2 FQNEAQ (reference sequence). The CDR3 protein is CASSLVGASSTDTQYF. As DNA, the CDR3 is TGTGCCAGCAGCTTAGTCGGGGCATCTAGCACAGATACGCAGTATTTT.